Sequencing of this T cell receptor beta chain was carried out in a study of persistence of HIV-infected CD4 T cells. Trimming removed 5 bases from V and 7 bases from J, with 11 bases in between. The CDR3 consists of 11 residues. From germline, CDR1 is DFQATT and CDR2 SNEGSKA (reference sequence). Cells were stimulated with overlapping HIV-1 Gag 15-mer peptides. CD40L/CD69 double-negative CD45RO-high memory CD4+ T cells were collected. Comments on this clone: Its antigen is as yet unknown.

The immunoSEQ assay was version 4, run in survey mode. Using immunoSEQ multiplex PCR, the repertoire was profiled, and TCRdb retains in-frame clones only, with some absent. The sample has some 37,000 clones; about 81% are singletons. The chain carries TRBV20-1 and TRBJ1-1; D unresolved. This specimen consisted of cultured CD4+ T cells from PBMCs, obtained from a patient who received antiretroviral therapy. This TCR derives from an adult with HIV. The donor label of this sample is uncertain. The CDR3 loop is CSASRGVEAFF. CDR3 sequence (DNA): TGCAGTGCTTCCCGCGGGGTTGAAGCTTTCTTT.